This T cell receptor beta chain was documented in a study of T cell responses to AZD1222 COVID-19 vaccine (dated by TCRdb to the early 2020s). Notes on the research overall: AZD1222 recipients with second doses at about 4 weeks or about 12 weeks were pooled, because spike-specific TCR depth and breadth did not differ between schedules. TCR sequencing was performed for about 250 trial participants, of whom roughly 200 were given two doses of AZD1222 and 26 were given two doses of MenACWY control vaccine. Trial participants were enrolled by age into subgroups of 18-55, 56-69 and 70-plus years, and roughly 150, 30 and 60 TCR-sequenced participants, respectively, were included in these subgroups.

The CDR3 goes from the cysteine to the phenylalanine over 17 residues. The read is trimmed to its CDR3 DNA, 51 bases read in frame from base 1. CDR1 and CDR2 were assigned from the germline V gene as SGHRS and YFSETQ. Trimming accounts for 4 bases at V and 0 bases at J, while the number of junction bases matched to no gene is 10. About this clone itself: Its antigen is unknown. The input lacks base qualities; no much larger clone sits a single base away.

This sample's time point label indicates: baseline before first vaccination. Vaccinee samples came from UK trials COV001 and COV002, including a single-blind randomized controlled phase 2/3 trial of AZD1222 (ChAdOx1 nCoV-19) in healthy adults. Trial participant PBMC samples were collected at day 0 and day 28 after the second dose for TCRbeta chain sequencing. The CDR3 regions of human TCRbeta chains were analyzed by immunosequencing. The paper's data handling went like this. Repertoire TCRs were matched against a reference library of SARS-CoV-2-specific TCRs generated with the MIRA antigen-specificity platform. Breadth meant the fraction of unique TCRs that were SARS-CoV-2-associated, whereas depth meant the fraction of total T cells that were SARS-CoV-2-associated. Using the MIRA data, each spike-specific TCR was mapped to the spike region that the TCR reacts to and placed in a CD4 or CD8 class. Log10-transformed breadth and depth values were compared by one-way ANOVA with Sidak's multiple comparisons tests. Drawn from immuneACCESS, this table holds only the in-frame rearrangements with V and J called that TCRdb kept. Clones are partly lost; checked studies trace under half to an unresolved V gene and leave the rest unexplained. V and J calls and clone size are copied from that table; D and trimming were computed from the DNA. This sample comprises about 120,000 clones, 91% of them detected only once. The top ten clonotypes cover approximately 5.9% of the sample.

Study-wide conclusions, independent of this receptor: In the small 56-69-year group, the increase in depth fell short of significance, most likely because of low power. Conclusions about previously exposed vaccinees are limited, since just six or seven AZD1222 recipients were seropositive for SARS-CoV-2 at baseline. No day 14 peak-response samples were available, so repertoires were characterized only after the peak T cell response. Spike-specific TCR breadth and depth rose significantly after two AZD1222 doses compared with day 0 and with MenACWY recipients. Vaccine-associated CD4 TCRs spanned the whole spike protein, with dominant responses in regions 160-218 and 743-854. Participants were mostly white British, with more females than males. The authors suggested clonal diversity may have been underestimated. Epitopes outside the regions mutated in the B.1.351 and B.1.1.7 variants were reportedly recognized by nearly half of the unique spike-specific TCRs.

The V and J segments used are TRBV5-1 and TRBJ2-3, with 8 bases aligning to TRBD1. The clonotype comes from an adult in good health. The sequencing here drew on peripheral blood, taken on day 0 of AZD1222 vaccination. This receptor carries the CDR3 CASSRFTGGISTDTQYF. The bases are TGCGCCAGCAGCCGCTTTACAGGGGGGATTAGCACAGATACGCAGTATTTT.